What follows are 22 T cell receptor beta chains derived from one specimen sequenced in a study of identical twins. TCRdb re-analysed the 5' RACE reads in MiXCR, keeping a single row per CDR3 protein. Of 1.5 million or so distinct CDR3 sequences detected, less than 40% appear once; the ten largest clones hold about 0.25%. Sample: cord blood. These receptors were obtained from a newborn girl in good health.

This chain connects TRBV20-1 to TRBJ2-3, with 8 bases identical to TRBD1. CDR3 size: 15 residues. Germline loops: CDR1 DFQATT, CDR2 SNEGSKA (reference sequence). The V segment lost 5 bases and the J segment 1 base; nucleotides outside the gene matches: 8. The CDR3 is CSAPRTGQGTDTQYF. Here the CDR3 DNA reads TGCAGTGCTCCACGGACAGGGCAGGGCACAGATACGCAGTATTTT.

In this sample, this clonotype turned up a few times. The CDR3 region has the DNA TGTGCCAGCAGCGTAGGACTAGAGTTGGGGACCCAGTACTTC. Residues: CASSVGLELGTQYF. This chain connects TRBV9 to TRBJ2-5; D is perhaps TRBD2 (6 bases). The germline V and J ends were trimmed by 0 bases and 7 bases, with 13 bases remaining between them. CDR3 size: 14 residues. Germline CDR1 SGDLS, CDR2 YYNGEE.

The table lists this clonotype with a few counts. DNA for the CDR3: TGTGCCAGCAGTTCACAGGGGACGCTCTCCTATGGCTACACCTTC. It translates to CASSSQGTLSYGYTF. The gene calls are TRBV6-5 and TRBJ1-2, with 7 nucleotides matching TRBD1. This CDR3 spans 15 amino acids. CDR1 and CDR2 (germline): MNHEY, SVGAGI. The V and J ends lost 4 bases and 4 bases, in that order; junction bases with no gene match: 9.

This clonotype was counted only a few times. The J gene is TRBJ2-3, the V gene TRBV2; D is perhaps TRBD1 or TRBD2 (5 bases each). Trimming shortened V by 4 bases and J by 5 bases, and 16 bases separated the two germline ends. CDR3 size: 15 residues. Germline CDR1 reads SNHLY; CDR2 reads FYNNEI. The CDR3 loop reads CASSVGEMGVDTQYF. In DNA, the CDR3 is TGTGCCAGCAGTGTAGGGGAGATGGGGGTAGATACGCAGTATTTT.

A note on this clonotype: A read error may be the cause here, since a much bigger clone is one base away. This chain links TRBV27 with TRBJ1-2; D ambiguous. Trimming took off 6 bases at V and 5 bases at J, with 16 bases between the two ends. The CDR3 consists of 14 residues. Per the germline V gene, CDR1 is MNHEY and CDR2 is SMNVEV (reference sequence). The CDR3 sequence: CASREGIDRYGYTF. The CDR3, as DNA: TGTGCCAGCAGGGAAGGAATAGACCGATATGGCTACACCTTC.

In its sample, this clonotype was seen a few times. The chain couples TRBV28 to TRBJ2-5; D is undetermined. Trimming took off 1 base at V and 1 base at J, with 13 bases between the two ends. This CDR3 comprises 16 residues. Germline assignment: CDR1 MDHEN and CDR2 SYDVKM. CDR3 region: CASSLFTGRLQETQYF. CDR3 coding DNA: TGTGCCAGCAGTTTATTTACCGGACGGCTCCAAGAGACCCAGTACTTC.

The CDR3 DNA sequence: TGCAGTGCCTGGGGTCGGGAGGGCCCAAATGAGCAGTTCTTC. Translating gives CSAWGREGPNEQFF. The chain recombines TRBV20-1 with TRBJ2-1; TRBD2 matches 8 bases. The V segment lost 6 bases and the J segment 7 bases; nucleotides outside the gene matches: 11. Germline CDR1 reads DFQATT; CDR2 reads SNEGSKA (reference sequence). CDR3 length: 14 residues.

This clonotype was seen once. The rearrangement uses TRBV20-1 and TRBJ2-5; D call uncertain. The CDR3 extends over 11 amino acids. V lost 5 bases, J lost 2 bases, and 6 bases lay in between. Germline loops: CDR1 DFQATT, CDR2 SNEGSKA (reference sequence). CDR3 DNA sequence: TGCAGTGCTTATAAGCAAGAGACCCAGTACTTC. Amino acids: CSAYKQETQYF.

The chain uses TRBV7-9 and TRBJ2-1; D is unclear. CDR3 size: 16 residues. The V and J ends lost 0 bases and 4 bases respectively, with 13 bases between them. Per germline, CDR1 SEHNR and CDR2 FQNEAQ (reference sequence). CDR3 coding DNA: TGTGCCAGCAGCTTAGCGGGTTTCCAAGGTTACAATGAGCAGTTCTTC. Translating it yields CASSLAGFQGYNEQFF.

This chain uses TRBV12-3 or TRBV12-4 with TRBJ2-1; possible D gene TRBD1, 6 bases. The ends were cut back, 6 bases at V and 1 base at J, with 19 bases in the middle. The CDR3 loop spans 17 amino acids. CDR3 sequence: CASSVRWQGLSYNEQFF. The CDR3 DNA sequence: TGTGCCAGCAGCGTACGTTGGCAGGGGCTTTCCTACAATGAGCAGTTCTTC.

The rearrangement uses TRBV13 and TRBJ1-1, with D possibly matching TRBD1 (5 bases). In germline, CDR1 is PRHDT, CDR2 FYEKMQ (reference sequence). With 3 bases removed from V and 0 bases from J, the gap between germline ends came to 17 bases. This CDR3 contains 17 residues. CDR3 coding DNA: TGTGCCAGCAGCTTGGGCCTAACAGGTCTTATGAACACTGAAGCTTTCTTT. Translating gives CASSLGLTGLMNTEAFF.

This chain links TRBV27 with TRBJ1-1; TRBD1 agrees at 8 bases. Germline trimming cut 6 bases from V and 3 bases from J; bases unmatched to any gene: 21. This CDR3 has 19 residues. Germline V lookup: CDR1 MNHEY, CDR2 SMNVEV (reference sequence). In DNA form, the CDR3 reads TGTGCCAGCAGCAGTATCGTCCCCTTTCTGGACAGGGCACACACTGAAGCTTTCTTT. This translates into CASSSIVPFLDRAHTEAFF.

This clonotype was seen a handful of times. J is TRBJ2-3 and V is TRBV4-1; D remains unclear. V was clipped by 0 bases and J by 0 bases, with 10 bases between them. The CDR3 totals 16 residues. CDR1 MGHRA and CDR2 YSYEKL come from the germline V gene. The CDR3 protein is CASSQELVLSTDTQYF. In DNA form, the CDR3 reads TGCGCCAGCAGCCAAGAGCTGGTTCTGAGCACAGATACGCAGTATTTT.

This clonotype was seen more than once but under ten times. The CDR3 DNA follows: TGTGCCAGCAGCCCCATCTGGGACAGACTTACCAATGAGCAGTTCTTC. Its translation is CASSPIWDRLTNEQFF. J is TRBJ2-1 and V is TRBV11-2, with 7 bases aligning to TRBD1. The CDR3 has 16 residues. The trim removed 5 bases at V and 6 bases at J, leaving 13 bases unmatched. Looked up from germline, CDR1 is SGHAT and CDR2 is FQNNGV.

The chain recombines TRBV20-1 with TRBJ1-2, with unresolved D. CDR3 length: 14 residues. Per germline, CDR1 DFQATT and CDR2 SNEGSKA (reference sequence). Trimming removed 6 bases from V and 4 bases from J, with 18 bases in between. CDR3 coding DNA: TGCAGTGCCTCATACCACATTGCATCCTATGGCTACACCTTC. Translated: CSASYHIASYGYTF.

This clonotype showed up just a few times. The CDR3 bases are TGTGCCAGCTTCCCCTATCCGGGGCCTAAGAGCTCCTACAATGAGCAGTTCTTC. Its protein is CASFPYPGPKSSYNEQFF. The chain employs TRBV18 and TRBJ2-1, with D perhaps matching TRBD1 or TRBD2 (5 bases each). CDR3 size: 18 residues. V was shortened by 7 bases and J by 0 bases, with 22 bases between the two germline ends. The germline V gene encodes CDR1 KGHSH and CDR2 LQKENI. The full variable domain, with the rest looked up from reference TRBV18 and TRBJ2-1, is NAGVMQNPRHLVRRRGQEARLRCSPMKGHSHVYWYRQLPEEGLKFMVYLQKENIIDESGMPKERFSAEFPKEGPSILRIQQVVRGDSAAYFCASFPYPGPKSSYNEQFFGPGTRLTVL.

V is TRBV2 and J is TRBJ2-1, with 9 bases identical to TRBD1. CDR3 length equals 14 residues. The ends lost 6 bases at V and 5 bases at J; junction bases unmatched: 5. CDR1 SNHLY and CDR2 FYNNEI come from the germline V gene. This CDR3 reads CASRQGAFDNEQFF. The CDR3 nucleotides read TGTGCCAGCAGACAGGGGGCGTTCGACAATGAGCAGTTCTTC.

This chain joins TRBV13 and TRBJ2-5; 8 nucleotides line up with TRBD2. This CDR3 region has 15 residues. V lost 0 bases to trimming and J lost 5 bases; unmatched junction nucleotides: 5. Germline CDR1 PRHDT, CDR2 FYEKMQ (reference sequence). The chain's CDR3 is CASSLGPASGETQYF. In DNA form, the CDR3 reads TGTGCCAGCAGCTTAGGTCCCGCTAGCGGGGAGACCCAGTACTTC.

This clonotype showed up many times. The chain joins TRBV12-3 or TRBV12-4 to TRBJ2-3; tentatively, D is TRBD1 (6 bases). There are 16 residues in the CDR3. Trimming took off 5 bases at V and 1 base at J, with 16 bases between the two ends. For the CDR3, the DNA is TGTGCCAGCAGTCGCCGACAGGTCACTGGCACAGATACGCAGTATTTT. It specifies CASSRRQVTGTDTQYF.

This clonotype was counted once. A read error is possible here, since a much larger clone lies one base away. The chain has TRBV12-3 or TRBV12-4 and TRBJ1-2, with TRBD1 as a possible D gene (5 bases). This CDR3 contains 14 residues. With 0 bases removed from V and 5 bases from J, the gap between germline ends came to 10 bases. CDR3 DNA: TGTGCCAGCAGTTTAGCGCAGACAGCGTATGGCTACACCTTC. Its translation: CASSLAQTAYGYTF.

This clonotype was picked up a small number of times. CDR3 loop: CSARTGWNTEAFF. The CDR3, as DNA: TGCAGTGCGCGGACAGGGTGGAACACTGAAGCTTTCTTT. The chain joins TRBV20-1 to TRBJ1-1, with TRBD1 matching 8 bases. Trimming cost V 6 bases and J 1 base; bases outside gene matches: 4. In germline, CDR1 is DFQATT, CDR2 SNEGSKA (reference sequence). The CDR3 is 13 residues long.

This clonotype has a handful of counts. V and J are TRBV29-1 and TRBJ2-1, with 7 positions matching TRBD2. This CDR3 contains 14 residues. Germline V CDR1 and CDR2: SQVTM, ANQGSEA. Trimming cost V 3 bases and J 2 bases; bases outside gene matches: 4. The DNA for the CDR3 is TGCAGCGTTGAGGGGGAGGGAGCCTACAATGAGCAGTTCTTC. It yields the protein CSVEGEGAYNEQFF.